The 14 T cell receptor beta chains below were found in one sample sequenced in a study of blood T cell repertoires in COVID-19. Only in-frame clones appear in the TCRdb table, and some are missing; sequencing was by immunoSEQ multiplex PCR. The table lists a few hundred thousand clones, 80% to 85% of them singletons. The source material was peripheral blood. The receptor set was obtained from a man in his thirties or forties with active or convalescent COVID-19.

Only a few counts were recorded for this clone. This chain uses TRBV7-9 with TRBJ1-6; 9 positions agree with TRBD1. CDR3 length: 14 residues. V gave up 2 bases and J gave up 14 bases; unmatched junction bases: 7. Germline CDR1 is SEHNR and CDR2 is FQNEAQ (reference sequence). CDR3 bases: TGTGCCAGCAGCTTACCGGGACAGGGTTCGGCCCTCCACTTT. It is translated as CASSLPGQGSALHF.

CDR3 nucleotide sequence: TGCGCCAGCAGCTTGGAGGGGACAGGGTCACCCACCATATATTTT. Amino acid sequence: CASSLEGTGSPTIYF. V is TRBV5-1 and J is TRBJ1-3; 9 nucleotides agree with TRBD1. CDR3 length equals 15 residues. Germline V gene data show CDR1 as SGHRS and CDR2 as YFSETQ. V dropped 0 bases and J dropped 9; count of bases not matched to a gene: 7.

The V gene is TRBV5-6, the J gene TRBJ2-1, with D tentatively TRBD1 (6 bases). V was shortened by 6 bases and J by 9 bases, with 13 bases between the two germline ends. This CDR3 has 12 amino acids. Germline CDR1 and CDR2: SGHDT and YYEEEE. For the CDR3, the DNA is TGTGCCAGCAACTTACAGGGCTTTGAGCAGTTCTTC. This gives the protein CASNLQGFEQFF.

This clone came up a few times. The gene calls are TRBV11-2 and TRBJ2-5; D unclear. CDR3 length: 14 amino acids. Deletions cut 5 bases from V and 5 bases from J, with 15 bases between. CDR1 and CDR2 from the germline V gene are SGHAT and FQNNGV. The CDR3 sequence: CASSRGWQAETQYF. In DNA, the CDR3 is TGTGCCAGCAGCCGTGGGTGGCAGGCCGAGACCCAGTACTTC.

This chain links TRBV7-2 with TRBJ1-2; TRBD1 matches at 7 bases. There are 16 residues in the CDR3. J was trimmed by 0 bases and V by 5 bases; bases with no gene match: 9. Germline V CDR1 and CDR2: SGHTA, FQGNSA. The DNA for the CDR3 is TGTGCCAGCAGCCCAGGGGGGCAGGTCCCTAACTATGGCTACACCTTC. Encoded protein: CASSPGGQVPNYGYTF.

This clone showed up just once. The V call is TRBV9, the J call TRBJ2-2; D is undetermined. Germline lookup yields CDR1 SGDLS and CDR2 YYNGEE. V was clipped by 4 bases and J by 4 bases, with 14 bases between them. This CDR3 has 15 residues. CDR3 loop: CASSSSTLLTGELFF. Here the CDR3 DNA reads TGTGCCAGCAGCTCGAGCACCTTACTCACCGGGGAGCTGTTTTTT.

The CDR3 DNA follows: TGTGCCAGCAGCTTAGGGACTAGCGGGAGGGCCTCGATCTACGAGCAGTACTTC. Translation gives CASSLGTSGRASIYEQYF. The rearrangement links TRBV7-2 to TRBJ2-7, with 15 positions matching TRBD2. V lost 1 base, J lost 3 bases, and 7 bases stayed unmatched. CDR1 and CDR2 (germline): SGHTA, FQGNSA. This CDR3 spans 18 amino acids.

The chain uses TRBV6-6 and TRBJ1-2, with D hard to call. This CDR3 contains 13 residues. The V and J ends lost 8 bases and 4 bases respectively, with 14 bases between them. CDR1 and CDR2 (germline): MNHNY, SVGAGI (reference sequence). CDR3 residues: CASLAGTGYGYTF. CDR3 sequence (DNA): TGTGCCAGCCTGGCGGGAACCGGCTATGGCTACACCTTC.

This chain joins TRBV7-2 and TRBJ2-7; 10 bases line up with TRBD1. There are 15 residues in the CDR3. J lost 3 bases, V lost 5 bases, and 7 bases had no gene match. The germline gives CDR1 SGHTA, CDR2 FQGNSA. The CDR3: CASSPWGQGIYEQYF. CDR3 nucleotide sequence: TGTGCCAGCAGCCCTTGGGGACAGGGGATCTACGAGCAGTACTTC.

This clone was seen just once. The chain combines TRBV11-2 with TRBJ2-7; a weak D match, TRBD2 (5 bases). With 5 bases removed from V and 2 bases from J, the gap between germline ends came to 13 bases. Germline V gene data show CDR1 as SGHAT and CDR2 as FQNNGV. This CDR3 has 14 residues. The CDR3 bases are TGTGCCAGCAGCGTTTCGACTAACACCTACGAGCAGTACTTC. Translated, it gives CASSVSTNTYEQYF.

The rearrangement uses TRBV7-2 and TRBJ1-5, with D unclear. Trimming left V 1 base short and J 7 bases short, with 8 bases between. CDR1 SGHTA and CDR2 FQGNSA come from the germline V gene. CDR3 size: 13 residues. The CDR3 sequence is CASSLGGGQPQHF. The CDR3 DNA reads TGTGCCAGCAGCTTAGGCGGTGGGCAGCCCCAGCATTTT.

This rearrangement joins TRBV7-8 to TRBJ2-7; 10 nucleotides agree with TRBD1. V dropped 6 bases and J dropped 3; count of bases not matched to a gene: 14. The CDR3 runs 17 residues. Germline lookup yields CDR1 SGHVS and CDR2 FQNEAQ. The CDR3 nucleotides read TGTGCCAGCAGAGGGGGGGGGATGCGGACAGGGGGCTACGAGCAGTACTTC. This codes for CASRGGGMRTGGYEQYF. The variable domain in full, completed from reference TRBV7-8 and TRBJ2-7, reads GAGVSQSPRYKVAKRGQDVALRCDPISGHVSLFWYQQALGQGPEFLTYFQNEAQLDKSGLPSDRFFAERPEGSVSTLKIQRTQQEDSAVYLCASRGGGMRTGGYEQYFGPGTRLTVT.

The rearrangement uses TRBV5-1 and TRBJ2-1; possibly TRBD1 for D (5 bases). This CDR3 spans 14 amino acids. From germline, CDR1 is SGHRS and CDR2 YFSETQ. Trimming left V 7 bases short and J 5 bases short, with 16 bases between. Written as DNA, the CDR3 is TGCGCCAGCGGGGTGGGGCCTCGGGACAATGAGCAGTTCTTC. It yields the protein CASGVGPRDNEQFF.

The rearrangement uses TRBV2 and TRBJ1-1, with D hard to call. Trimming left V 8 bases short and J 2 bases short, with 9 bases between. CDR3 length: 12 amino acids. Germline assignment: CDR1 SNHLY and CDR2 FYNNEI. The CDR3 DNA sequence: TGTGCCAGCGGCCGCTTTAACACTGAAGCTTTCTTT. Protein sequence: CASGRFNTEAFF.